This TCR beta chain appears in the sequencing data of a study of blood T cell repertoires in COVID-19. The CDR3 is made up of 14 amino acids. Trimming cost V 4 bases and J 10 bases, with 17 bases left between them. Germline V gives CDR1 LNHDA, CDR2 SQIVND (reference sequence). TCRdb keeps only in-frame clones here, not all; method: immunoSEQ multiplex PCR. Altogether about 100,000 clones are present, over 80% being singletons, with the ten largest covering 10% to 15%. The sample comprised peripheral blood. The rearrangement uses TRBV19 and TRBJ1-5; D may be TRBD1 (6 bases). The source of this sequence is a man aged 50-59 years with active or convalescent COVID-19. The CDR3 coding sequence is TGTGCCAGTAGTAAGGACAGTGGGGATCGACCCCAGCATTTT. Translated: CASSKDSGDRPQHF.